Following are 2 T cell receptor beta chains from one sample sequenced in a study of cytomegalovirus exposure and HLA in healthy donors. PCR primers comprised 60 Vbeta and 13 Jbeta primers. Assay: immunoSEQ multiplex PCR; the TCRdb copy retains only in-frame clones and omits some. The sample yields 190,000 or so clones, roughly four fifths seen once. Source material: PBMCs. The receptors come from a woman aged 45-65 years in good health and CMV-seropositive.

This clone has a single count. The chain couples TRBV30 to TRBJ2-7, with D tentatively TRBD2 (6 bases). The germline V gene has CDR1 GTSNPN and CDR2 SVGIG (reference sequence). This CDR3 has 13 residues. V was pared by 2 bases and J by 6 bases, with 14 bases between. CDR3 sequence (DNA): TGTGCCTGGAGTAAAGGGACTTTCACCGAGCAGTACTTC. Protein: CAWSKGTFTEQYF.

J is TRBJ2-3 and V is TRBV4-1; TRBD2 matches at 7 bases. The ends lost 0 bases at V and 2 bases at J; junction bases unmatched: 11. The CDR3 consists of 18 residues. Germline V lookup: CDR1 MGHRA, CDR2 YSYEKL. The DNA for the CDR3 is TGCGCCAGCAGCCAAGAAAAAGTAGCGGGTGAGACCACAGATACGCAGTATTTT. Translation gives CASSQEKVAGETTDTQYF.